This T cell receptor (beta chain) came from a study of fetal regulatory T cell absence and autoimmunity (dated by TCRdb to the late 2010s). With respect to the entire study: Exocrine pancreas autoimmunity was observed in the IPEX patients in the absence of clinical diabetes.

To note about this clone: Its antigen is currently not known. No clone much larger than this one lies a single base away; base qualities are absent.

Findings and caveats that apply to the study as a whole: Cord blood and pancreas had broadly similar TRB gene family usage, which resembled published neonatal and adult repertoires. The oligoclonal enrichment was taken as support for antigen-driven autoimmunity in the pancreas before birth in IPEX syndrome. The TCR compartment showed significant oligoclonal enrichment in pancreas versus cord blood, with some top clones over 100-fold enriched.

TCRbeta CDR3 regions were amplified and barcoded by two-step multiplex PCR on the immunoSEQ human TCRbeta survey platform. Libraries were sequenced on Illumina instruments, with IgH sequenced in parallel from the same samples. The authors processed their data as follows. To remove PCR and sequencing errors, raw reads were filtered against the IMGT V, D, J definitions and then binned using a nearest-neighbor algorithm. Clones were defined as identical nucleotide sequences, and differential abundance between tissues was assessed by per-clone Fisher exact tests with a pFDR threshold of p<0.01. Clones whose frequencies were too low for statistical inference were excluded by a minimum inclusion filter of 10 in either sample. The immunoSEQ Analyzer was used for pairwise clonal comparisons, and IMGT tools were used to assess gene family usage. In TCRdb, the immuneACCESS table is reduced to in-frame sequences with V and J assigned. These tables do not hold every clone; where another copy was compared, an unresolved V gene accounts for under half, and the others remain unexplained. V, J and clone size were drawn from that table, and D and trimming were deduced from the DNA. The sample records about 50,000 clones, roughly four fifths of which are singletons. The top ten constitute 0.35% to 0.45% of the sample.

The DNeasy Blood and Tissue Kit was used to extract roughly 1.9-3.1 ug of genomic DNA from either umbilical cord blood or frozen pancreas. CDR1 is given as SGHDT and CDR2 as YYEEEE, both from the germline V gene. Reading from cysteine to phenylalanine, the CDR3 counts 13 amino acids. Only the CDR3 region is kept as DNA, spanning 39 bases read in frame from base 1. Trimming removed 0 bases from V and 2 bases from J, leaving 4 bases between the germline ends. Specimen: cord blood. In this chain, TRBV5-6 is recombined with TRBJ2-3; no D gene is confidently identified. The source is a newborn boy with IPEX syndrome. The CDR3 corresponds to CASSLVATDTQYF. The nucleotides read TGTGCCAGCAGCTTGGTAGCCACAGATACGCAGTATTTT.